The clone carrying this TCR beta chain came up once. The record originates from a study of OX40 agonist ivuxolimab in advanced cancers. Study details: Earlier anti-PD-1, anti-PD-L1 or anti-CTLA-4 therapy was permitted; 35% to 50% had received some.

The data were produced by immunoSEQ multiplex PCR, yet TCRdb's version contains in-frame clones alone and is incomplete. The sample records under 55,000 clones, 84% being singletons. The sequenced sample was CD4+ or CD8+ T cells sorted from blood, obtained in a trial of the OX40 agonist ivuxolimab. The sequence derives from an adult with an advanced solid tumor such as melanoma, head and neck, liver or kidney cancer.

The CDR3 region is CASRETNTGELFF. CDR3 nucleotides: TGTGCCAGCAGGGAGACGAACACCGGGGAGCTGTTTTTT. The rearrangement links TRBV7-2 to TRBJ2-2; D unclear. CDR3 length: 13 amino acids. CDR1 SGHTA and CDR2 FQGNSA come from the germline V gene. V was trimmed by 6 bases and J by 0 bases, leaving 5 bases between them.